This T cell receptor (beta chain) was profiled in a study of sequential checkpoint blockade in melanoma. Method: immunoSEQ multiplex PCR; TCRdb's copy keeps in-frame clones and lacks some. This table holds under 25,000 clones, around 78% found once. The length of the CDR3 is 15 residues. V gave up 0 bases and J gave up 5 bases, with 14 bases separating them. CDR1 is WSHSY and CDR2 is SAAADI in the germline V gene. The treatment is: randomized to nivolumab then ipilimumab (arm A) or the reverse (arm B). None of the patients previously received DNA-damaging chemotherapy. From thawed PBMCs, live CD3+CD8+ cells negative for CD19 and CD56 were sorted.

Sequencing was performed on CD8+ T cells sorted from blood (inferred from file names), taken from a patient given nivolumab and ipilimumab in sequence. The sequence was collected from a human donor with melanoma. The chain joins TRBV10-2 to TRBJ2-7; a weak D match, TRBD2 (5 bases). The CDR3 spells CASSESKDYQNEQYF. CDR3 nucleotides: TGCGCCAGCAGTGAGTCCAAAGACTACCAGAACGAGCAGTACTTC.